This record looks at one T cell receptor beta chain sequence and its context. This sample is part of a study of cytomegalovirus exposure and HLA in healthy donors. Trimming cost V 6 bases and J 7 bases, with 26 bases left between them. CDR1 is SEHNR and CDR2 is FQNEAQ in the germline V gene (reference sequence). The CDR3 covers 17 residues. Donors had nominal health at sampling but likely had unrecorded immune exposures. The study ran its PCR with 60 Vbeta and 13 Jbeta primers. Generated by immunoSEQ multiplex PCR, the TCRdb table keeps only in-frame clones and is missing some. The sample consists of approximately 140,000 clones, approximately 80% of them appearing once.

The chain is built from TRBV7-9 and TRBJ2-3, with D possibly TRBD2 on 5 matching bases. The sequence was collected from a man aged 40-50 years in good health and CMV-seronegative. Sequencing was done on a sample of PBMCs. CDR3 sequence: CASSPPQVQRLMYTQYF. CDR3 DNA sequence: TGTGCCAGCAGTCCCCCCCAGGTCCAGCGGCTCATGTATACGCAGTATTTT.